The clone carrying this TCR beta chain was seen at least ten times. This entry belongs to a study of blood T cells in healthy people across ages. For the second PCR, which ran for about 7 to 11 cycles, a sample-barcoded 5' primer and a J-beta primer mix were used. TCRdb reanalysed the 5' RACE reads using MiXCR and keeps one entry per CDR3 protein. The sample yields just under 550,000 distinct CDR3 sequences, approximately 25% seen once. Unmatched junction bases numbered 8, after V lost 2 bases and J lost 5 bases. CDR3 length: 15 residues. Looked up from germline, CDR1 is MNHEY and CDR2 is SMNVEV (reference sequence). The same sample was also studied in work on T cells of mothers and their children.

The sequencing sample was made of blood. This clonotype was obtained from a boy between 5 and 17 years old in good health. The chain combines TRBV27 with TRBJ1-2; 7 nucleotides match TRBD1. The CDR3: CASSLRAGGGYGYTF. CDR3 nucleotide sequence: TGTGCCAGCAGTTTACGGGCAGGGGGAGGATATGGCTACACCTTC.